This TCR beta chain was identified in a study of cytomegalovirus exposure and HLA in healthy donors. CDR1 and CDR2 from the germline V gene are SGHTA and FQGNSA. With V trimmed by 2 bases and J by 4 bases, 5 bases remained unmatched. CDR3 size: 15 residues. In regard to this clone: The antigen is undetermined.

Study-level findings and limits: Excluded were some V segments that proved indistinguishable, including TRBV6-2 and TRBV6-3. No immune exposure information besides CMV serostatus was available.

Primers included in the PCR were 60 Vbeta and 13 Jbeta primers. TCRdb keeps only in-frame clones here, not all; method: immunoSEQ multiplex PCR. The data hold about 82,000 clones, with about 79% observed a single time. Sample: PBMCs. The clonotype was recovered from a male donor in good health and CMV-seropositive. The V gene is TRBV7-2, the J gene TRBJ2-3; 8 nucleotides line up with TRBD2. CDR3 region: CASSLRTSGSDTQYF. The CDR3, as DNA: TGTGCCAGCAGCTTACGAACTAGCGGATCAGATACGCAGTATTTT.